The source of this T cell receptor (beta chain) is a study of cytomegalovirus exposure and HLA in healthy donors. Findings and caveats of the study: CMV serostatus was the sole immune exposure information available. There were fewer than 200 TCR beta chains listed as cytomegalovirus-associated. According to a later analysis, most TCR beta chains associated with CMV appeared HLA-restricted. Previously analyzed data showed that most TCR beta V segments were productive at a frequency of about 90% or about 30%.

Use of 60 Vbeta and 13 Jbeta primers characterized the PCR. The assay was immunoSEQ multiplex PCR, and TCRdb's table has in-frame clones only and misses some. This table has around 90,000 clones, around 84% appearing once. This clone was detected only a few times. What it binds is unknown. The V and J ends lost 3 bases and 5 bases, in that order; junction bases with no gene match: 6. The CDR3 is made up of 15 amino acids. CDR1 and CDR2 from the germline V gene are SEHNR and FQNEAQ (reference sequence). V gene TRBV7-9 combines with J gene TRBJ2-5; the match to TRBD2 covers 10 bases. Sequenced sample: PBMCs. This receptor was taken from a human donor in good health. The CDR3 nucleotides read TGTGCCAGCAGCTTTTCGCCTAGCGGGAGTGAGACCCAGTACTTC. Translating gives CASSFSPSGSETQYF.